This T cell receptor (beta chain) was retrieved from a study of cytomegalovirus exposure and HLA in healthy donors. V lost 4 bases to trimming and J lost 5 bases, with 18 bases between them. This CDR3 contains 15 residues. Germline V gene sequence: CDR1 SGDLS, CDR2 YYNGEE. Sequencing was performed with immunoSEQ multiplex PCR; in TCRdb, only in-frame clones are kept and a portion is missing. The sample carries around 300,000 clones, 65% to 90% recorded once. The J gene is TRBJ1-1, the V gene TRBV9; maybe TRBD1 (5 bases). Material: PBMCs. This TCR was sampled from a woman under 30 in good health and CMV-seronegative. The CDR3 sequence is CASSTPGRGRTEAFF. The CDR3, as DNA: TGTGCCAGCAGCACCCCAGGGCGGGGTAGGACTGAAGCTTTCTTT.